A single sample gave rise to the 21 T cell receptor beta chains below, sequenced in a study of vaccination and CD4 T cells after COVID-19. The Oncomine TCR Beta short-read assay was what sequenced the DNA obtained from cultured CD4+ T cells. TCRdb re-derived calls from the PCR reads in MiXCR, one entry per CDR3 protein. Of some 14,000 distinct CDR3 sequences listed, roughly three fifths are singletons. The treatment: approximately nine-day PBMC culture with coronavirus spike peptide pools or control peptides (ViraFEST assay). These receptors' antigens are unknown. The specimen comprised cultured CD4+ T cells from blood, sampled after SARS-CoV-2 vaccination. These receptors were taken from a human donor with COVID-19.

The chain joins TRBV10-3 to TRBJ1-6; no clear D gene. The CDR3 spans 15 residues. The germline V and J ends were trimmed by 6 bases and 7 bases, with 16 bases remaining between them. CDR1 and CDR2 from the germline V gene are ENHRY and SYGVKD. The CDR3 sequence is CAISRTGNQNSPLHF. CDR3 bases: TGTGCCATCAGCCGCACCGGGAATCAGAATTCACCCCTCCACTTT.

This clonotype was recorded a few times. This rearrangement joins TRBV20-1 to TRBJ1-2; D uncertain. Per the germline V gene, CDR1 is DFQATT and CDR2 is SNEGSKA (reference sequence). V lost 0 bases and J 2 bases, leaving 13 bases between the germline ends. The CDR3 spans 15 residues. CDR3: CSARDREDANYGYTF. As DNA, the CDR3 is TGCAGTGCTAGAGACCGGGAGGACGCGAACTATGGCTACACCTTC.

This chain links TRBV12-3 or TRBV12-4 with TRBJ1-2; D gene ambiguous. This CDR3 region has 16 residues. Trimming stripped 6 bases from V and 2 bases from J, with 19 bases between. CDR3 DNA sequence: TGTGCCAGCAGCACCATCGGACGGCTCATCAACTATGGCTACACCTTC. Residues: CASSTIGRLINYGYTF.

The sample holds a few counts of this clonotype. The chain uses TRBV12-3 or TRBV12-4 and TRBJ1-5; 8 nucleotides match TRBD1. This CDR3 has 14 residues. V trimming: 4 bases; J trimming: 6 bases; junction bases outside the gene matches: 5. CDR3 protein: CASSSTGQGQPQHF. DNA for the CDR3: TGTGCCAGCAGTTCAACCGGACAGGGTCAGCCCCAGCATTTT.

The chain carries TRBV27 and TRBJ2-4; TRBD1 matches at 11 bases. CDR3 size: 17 residues. Germline V gene sequence: CDR1 MNHEY, CDR2 SMNVEV (reference sequence). Trimming took 5 bases from V and 3 from J; bases not matched to a gene: 9. CDR3 in amino acids: CASSPLGQGAGKNIQYF. CDR3 nucleotide sequence: TGTGCCAGCAGTCCCCTCGGACAGGGGGCGGGCAAAAACATTCAGTACTTC.

The chain employs TRBV12-3 or TRBV12-4 and TRBJ2-1; 9 bases are shared with TRBD2. This CDR3 is built from 18 residues. Trimming took 2 bases from V and 3 from J; bases not matched to a gene: 11. The CDR3: CASSLFVLGLAVYNEQFF. The CDR3 nucleotides are TGTGCCAGCAGTTTATTTGTCTTGGGACTAGCTGTCTACAATGAGCAGTTCTTC.

V is TRBV20-1 and J is TRBJ1-2; D remains unclear. The CDR3 consists of 12 residues. Trimming took 0 bases from V and 2 from J, leaving 4 bases between them. Germline loops: CDR1 DFQATT, CDR2 SNEGSKA (reference sequence). CDR3 in DNA: TGCAGTGCTAGAGATCTGAACTATGGCTACACCTTC. It codes for CSARDLNYGYTF.

The genes are TRBV7-2 and TRBJ2-3; the D call may be TRBD1 or TRBD2 (5 bases each). The CDR3 runs 15 residues. V dropped 3 bases and J dropped 0 bases, with 10 bases sitting between them. From germline, CDR1 is SGHTA and CDR2 FQGNSA. The CDR3 is CASSFSGASTDTQYF. The CDR3 DNA reads as TGTGCCAGCAGCTTCTCCGGGGCGAGCACAGATACGCAGTATTTT. The variable domain in full, with the rest retrieved from reference TRBV7-2 and TRBJ2-3, is GAGVSQSPSNKVTEKGKDVELRCDPISGHTALYWYRQSLGQGLEFLIYFQGNSAPDKSGLPSDRFSAERTGGSVSTLTIQRTQQEDSAVYLCASSFSGASTDTQYFGPGTRLTVL.

The chain carries TRBV20-1 and TRBJ1-4; 8 nucleotides match TRBD1. The germline gives CDR1 DFQATT, CDR2 SNEGSKA (reference sequence). With 6 bases clipped from V and 7 bases from J, the junction kept 10 bases outside the gene matches. There are 14 residues in the CDR3. The CDR3 spells CSALHRGQAEKLFF. The CDR3 DNA follows: TGCAGTGCCTTGCACCGGGGACAGGCTGAAAAACTGTTTTTT.

The chain joins TRBV28 to TRBJ1-6; D is possibly TRBD1 (6 bases). Germline-derived CDR1 and CDR2 are MDHEN and SYDVKM. The CDR3 extends over 14 amino acids. Trimming stripped 9 bases from V and 6 bases from J, with 15 bases between. In nucleotides, the CDR3 is TGTGCCAGGCAGGCAAGGGGGTCTAATTCACCCCTCCACTTT. This translates into CARQARGSNSPLHF. The full variable domain, completed using reference TRBV28 and TRBJ1-6, is DVKVTQSSRYLVKRTGEKVFLECVQDMDHENMFWYRQDPGLGLRLIYFSYDVKMKEKGDIPEGYSVSREKKERFSLILESASTNQTSMYLCARQARGSNSPLHFGNGTRLTVT.

This rearrangement joins TRBV5-1 to TRBJ1-2; no reliable D call. Per germline, CDR1 SGHRS and CDR2 YFSETQ. V was pared by 0 bases and J by 8 bases, with 14 bases between. The CDR3 loop spans 14 amino acids. CDR3 loop: CASSLGSGPSGYTF. The CDR3 DNA is TGCGCCAGCAGCTTGGGCTCGGGCCCTAGCGGCTACACCTTC. The variable domain in full, with the rest retrieved from reference TRBV5-1 and TRBJ1-2, is KAGVTQTPRYLIKTRGQQVTLSCSPISGHRSVSWYQQTPGQGLQFLFEYFSETQRNKGNFPGRFSGRQFSNSRSEMNVSTLELGDSALYLCASSLGSGPSGYTFGSGTRLTVV.

This clonotype was seen a few times. V is TRBV7-3 and J is TRBJ1-1, with TRBD1 matching 8 bases. This CDR3 region has 16 residues. V shed 4 bases and J 6 bases; nucleotides not matched to a gene: 13. From germline, CDR1 is SGHTA and CDR2 FQGTGA. The CDR3 reads CASSSRTGTGIAEAFF. The DNA for the CDR3 is TGTGCCAGCAGCTCGAGAACCGGGACAGGTATCGCTGAAGCTTTCTTT.

This clonotype was picked up a small number of times. The V and J genes are TRBV7-2 and TRBJ2-3; D remains ambiguous. This CDR3 comprises 11 residues. V was clipped by 2 bases and J by 3 bases, with 0 bases between them. Germline assignment: CDR1 SGHTA and CDR2 FQGNSA. The CDR3 region is CASSLTDTQYF. The CDR3 DNA follows: TGTGCCAGCAGCTTAACAGATACGCAGTATTTT.

The CDR3 loop reads CASSYSSGGQGNEQFF. CDR3 DNA: TGTGCCAGCAGTTACTCTTCCGGGGGGCAAGGAAATGAGCAGTTCTTC. The rearrangement links TRBV6-5 to TRBJ2-1; the D gene is possibly TRBD2 (7 bases). The ends were cut back, 0 bases at V and 7 bases at J, with 16 bases in the middle. The CDR3 contains 16 residues. Looked up from germline, CDR1 is MNHEY and CDR2 is SVGAGI.

This chain connects TRBV19 to TRBJ1-2, with 7 positions matching TRBD1. The CDR3 is 14 residues long. After removal of 7 bases from V and 3 bases from J, the junction contained 8 bases not matched to a gene. Germline-derived CDR1 and CDR2 are LNHDA and SQIVND (reference sequence). The CDR3 DNA is TGTGCCAGTACCCGCCGTGACAGGGACTATGGCTACACCTTC. It yields the protein CASTRRDRDYGYTF.

This rearrangement joins TRBV11-3 to TRBJ2-5, with 9 bases fitting TRBD1. Germline CDR1 reads SGHNT; CDR2 reads YENEEA. The V segment lost 4 bases and the J segment 5 bases; nucleotides outside the gene matches: 8. The CDR3 has 15 residues. In nucleotides, the CDR3 is TGTGCCAGCAGCTACCGGGACAGGGATTGGGAGACCCAGTACTTC. It specifies CASSYRDRDWETQYF.

This chain links TRBV24-1 with TRBJ1-1; 7 bases fit TRBD1. Germline V lookup: CDR1 KGHDR, CDR2 SFDVKD. This CDR3 is 15 amino acids long. V lost 2 bases to trimming and J lost 0 bases; unmatched junction nucleotides: 2. This CDR3 is CATSDSGTVNTEAFF. For the CDR3, the DNA is TGTGCCACCAGTGATTCCGGGACAGTGAACACTGAAGCTTTCTTT.

This clonotype was counted a few times. The rearrangement uses TRBV7-9 and TRBJ1-1; 8 nucleotides agree with TRBD1. V trimming: 4 bases; J trimming: 6 bases; junction bases outside the gene matches: 7. Germline lookup yields CDR1 SEHNR and CDR2 FQNEAQ (reference sequence). The CDR3 sequence is 14 residues long. This CDR3 reads CASSSFGQGSEAFF. For the CDR3, the DNA is TGTGCCAGCAGCTCTTTCGGACAGGGCTCTGAAGCTTTCTTT.

The J gene is TRBJ2-2, the V gene TRBV5-4; no definite D call. V was clipped by 0 bases and J by 0 bases, with 6 bases between them. Per the germline V gene, CDR1 is SGHNT and CDR2 is YYREEE (reference sequence). The CDR3 runs to 15 residues. CDR3 in DNA: TGTGCCAGCAGCTTGGACCGGCCGAACACCGGGGAGCTGTTTTTT. This encodes CASSLDRPNTGELFF. Complete variable domain (other parts from reference TRBV5-4 and TRBJ2-2): ETGVTQSPTHLIKTRGQQVTLRCSSQSGHNTVSWYQQALGQGPQFIFQYYREEENGRGNFPPRFSGLQFPNYSSELNVNALELDDSALYLCASSLDRPNTGELFFGEGSRLTVL.

The count of this clonotype is one. The genes are TRBV6-2 or TRBV6-3 and TRBJ2-5; 13 nucleotides agree with TRBD2. The junction had 7 bases not matched to a gene; V was cut back by 4 bases and J by 5 bases. This CDR3 region has 16 residues. Germline CDR1 is MNHEY and CDR2 is SVGEGT. In DNA, the CDR3 is TGTGCCAGCAGTTTGAGACTAGCGGGGGGTGTGGAGACCCAGTACTTC. This encodes CASSLRLAGGVETQYF.

Only a few counts were recorded for this clonotype. The chain uses TRBV5-1 and TRBJ2-1, with 9 bases that match TRBD1. CDR3 size: 14 residues. The germline V gene has CDR1 SGHRS and CDR2 YFSETQ. J lost 8 bases, V lost 2 bases, and 5 bases had no gene match. Here the CDR3 reads CASSLGTGSHEQFF. In nucleotides, the CDR3 is TGCGCCAGCAGCTTAGGGACAGGGTCGCATGAGCAGTTCTTC.